Listed below are T cell receptor beta chains from one sample, sequenced in a study of blood T cell repertoires in COVID-19. Assay used: immunoSEQ multiplex PCR; TCRdb lists only in-frame clones, some missing. The sample holds roughly 120,000 clones; approximately 90% are singletons and the top ten take around 2%. What was sequenced was peripheral blood. These TCRs come from a man over 45 with COVID-19, enrolled during active disease. Both conserved end residues are part of each CDR3. The D gene is left open where the match is weak. Clone size is stated in some rows and not others, as once, few, many or a class when expanded.

size,V,J,D,CDR3,DNA
-,TRBV27,TRBJ2-1,-,CASSLSYGSGEQFF,TGTGCCAGCAGTTTATCGTACGGGAGTGGGGAGCAGTTCTTC
-,TRBV13,TRBJ2-5,-,CASSLGLRRDSKETQYF,TGTGCCAGCAGCTTAGGCCTAAGGCGGGACTCGAAAGAGACCCAGTACTTC
-,TRBV7-2,TRBJ1-6,-,CASSPNSGQIGSPLHF,TGTGCCAGCAGCCCCAATTCGGGACAAATAGGCTCACCCCTCCACTTT
-,TRBV13,TRBJ2-2,TRBD2,CASSPGRVNTGELFF,TGTGCCAGCAGCCCCGGGAGGGTGAACACCGGGGAGCTGTTTTTT
-,TRBV18,TRBJ1-3,-,CASSPTAASSGNTIYF,TGTGCCAGCTCTCCGACGGCGGCAAGCTCTGGAAACACCATATATTTT
-,TRBV11-2,TRBJ2-7,TRBD2,CASSLEREFGTSGSSYEQYF,TGTGCCAGCAGCTTAGAGAGGGAATTTGGGACTAGCGGGAGCTCCTACGAGCAGTACTTC
-,TRBV7-9,TRBJ2-3,-,CASSLDGTSTDTQYF,TGTGCCAGCAGCTTAGACGGGACTAGCACAGATACGCAGTATTTT
-,TRBV10-3,TRBJ2-2,TRBD1,CAISGGQGAAGELFF,TGTGCCATCAGTGGGGGACAGGGGGCGGCCGGGGAGCTGTTTTTT
-,TRBV11-2,TRBJ2-5,TRBD2,CASSAGLAGPPQETQYF,TGTGCCAGCAGCGCGGGACTAGCGGGGCCGCCCCAAGAGACCCAGTACTTC
-,TRBV27,TRBJ1-5,-,CASSPDTESNQPQHF,TGTGCCAGCAGTCCGGACACTGAAAGCAATCAGCCCCAGCATTTT
-,TRBV20-1,TRBJ1-1,-,CSASNRLNTEAFF,TGCAGTGCTAGTAACAGGTTGAACACTGAAGCTTTCTTT
-,TRBV5-1,TRBJ2-1,-,CASSPSTTNNEQFF,TGCGCCAGCAGCCCCTCAACGACTAACAATGAGCAGTTCTTC
-,TRBV30,TRBJ1-1,-,CAGEQGAVAAFF,TGTGCCGGGGAGCAAGGGGCGGTGGCGGCTTTCTTT
once,TRBV29-1,TRBJ2-5,-,CSVEGHPQETQYF,TGCAGCGTTGAAGGGCACCCCCAAGAGACCCAGTACTTC
-,TRBV3-1/TRBV3-2,TRBJ2-2,-,CASSHDLTRSGRGGELFF,TGTGCCAGCAGCCACGATCTAACTAGGAGCGGGCGAGGCGGGGAGCTGTTTTTT
-,TRBV11-2,TRBJ2-1,TRBD2,CASSIAGDGVNEQFF,TGTGCCAGCAGCATAGCGGGAGATGGTGTGAATGAGCAGTTCTTC
-,TRBV6-5,TRBJ2-5,TRBD2,CASSYESGRDETQYF,TGTGCCAGCAGTTACGAGTCCGGGAGGGACGAGACCCAGTACTTC
-,TRBV7-9,TRBJ1-5,TRBD1,CASSRGTENNQPQHF,TGTGCCAGCAGCCGCGGGACAGAGAACAATCAGCCCCAGCATTTT
-,TRBV5-1,TRBJ1-1,TRBD1,CASSVSPGQGIEAFF,TGCGCCAGCAGCGTCTCTCCGGGACAGGGTATTGAAGCTTTCTTT
-,TRBV5-8,TRBJ2-2,TRBD2,CASSFSGTNTGELFF,TGTGCCAGCAGCTTTAGCGGGACGAACACCGGGGAGCTGTTTTTT
-,TRBV7-6,TRBJ2-5,TRBD2,CASSLGVTGGDKETQYF,TGTGCCAGCAGCTTAGGGGTAACGGGAGGAGACAAGGAGACCCAGTACTTC
-,TRBV25-1,TRBJ2-1,-,CASSEPGYNEQFF,TGTGCCAGCAGTGAGCCAGGCTACAATGAGCAGTTCTTC
-,TRBV19,TRBJ2-1,-,CASSYSYNEQFF,TGTGCCAGTAGCTACTCCTACAATGAGCAGTTCTTC
once,TRBV5-1,TRBJ1-4,-,CASSLLSDEKLFF,TGCGCCAGCAGCTTGTTGTCGGATGAAAAACTGTTTTTT
-,TRBV6-6,TRBJ2-7,TRBD1,CASSQTGQGAREQYF,TGTGCCAGCAGTCAGACGGGACAGGGGGCCCGGGAGCAGTACTTC
-,TRBV6-5,TRBJ2-5,TRBD1,CASGDRGTEETQYF,TGTGCCAGTGGGGACAGGGGGACAGAAGAGACCCAGTACTTC
-,TRBV5-6,TRBJ2-1,TRBD2,CASSPLAGGYNEQFF,TGTGCCAGCAGCCCACTAGCGGGAGGCTACAATGAGCAGTTCTTC
-,TRBV5-1,TRBJ2-5,-,CASSLGRGQETQYF,TGCGCCAGCAGCTTGGGACGGGGCCAAGAGACCCAGTACTTC
-,TRBV3-1/TRBV3-2,TRBJ1-2,TRBD1,CASSPLLGTGRGYTF,TGTGCCAGCAGCCCCTTACTCGGGACAGGGAGAGGCTACACCTTC